These T cell receptor beta chains were read from a single sample in a study of T cell responses to AZD1222 COVID-19 vaccine. The protocol was immunoSEQ multiplex PCR, while the TCRdb copy is restricted to in-frame clones and leaves out a portion. Of 150,000 or so clones listed, roughly 88% are singletons. The sample consisted of peripheral blood, taken on day 0 of AZD1222 vaccination. These receptors were collected from an adult in good health. Both conserved end residues are part of each CDR3. Each record gives: clone size, V gene, D gene, J gene, CDR3 protein, CDR3 DNA. The D gene is left open where the match is weak. The size field is filled for only some rows; it gives once, few, many or a size class.

>-|TRBV30|-|TRBJ2-7
CASFKQAGLEQYF
TGTGCCTCCTTCAAACAGGCAGGGTTGGAGCAGTACTTC
>-|TRBV5-4|-|TRBJ2-1
CASTHPTGPAYNEQFF
TGTGCCAGCACCCACCCTACAGGGCCAGCCTACAATGAGCAGTTCTTC
>-|TRBV9|TRBD2|TRBJ2-7
CASSVDPFPGLASEQYF
TGTGCCAGCAGCGTAGACCCATTTCCGGGACTAGCGAGCGAGCAGTACTTC
>-|TRBV2|-|TRBJ1-1
CASNFEQGNTEAFF
TGTGCCAGCAACTTCGAACAGGGGAACACTGAAGCTTTCTTT
>-|TRBV2|-|TRBJ1-2
CANRDRPRANYGYTF
TGTGCCAACCGGGACCGACCACGTGCTAACTATGGCTACACCTTC
>-|TRBV6-2/TRBV6-3|TRBD1|TRBJ1-1
CASSTPHRGSFF
TGTGCCAGCAGCACACCGCACAGGGGGTCTTTCTTT
>-|TRBV5-5|TRBD1|TRBJ2-7
CASSQGQPLDYEQYF
TGTGCCAGCAGCCAGGGACAGCCTCTAGACTACGAGCAGTACTTC
>-|TRBV7-2|-|TRBJ2-1
CASSEESWFQNEQFF
TGTGCCAGCAGCGAGGAGAGCTGGTTTCAAAATGAGCAGTTCTTC
>-|TRBV7-9|-|TRBJ1-6
CASSLLSGNNSPLHF
TGTGCCAGCAGCTTACTCTCAGGGAATAATTCACCCCTCCACTTT
>-|TRBV9|-|TRBJ1-3
CASSIRDTLSGNTIYF
TGTGCCAGCAGCATACGGGACACACTCTCTGGAAACACCATATATTTT
>-|TRBV10-3|-|TRBJ1-1
CAISSLGGNTEAFF
TGTGCCATCAGCTCCCTGGGGGGGAACACTGAAGCTTTCTTT
>once|TRBV2|-|TRBJ1-5
CASGPEGNQPQHF
TGTGCCAGCGGGCCGGAGGGCAATCAGCCCCAGCATTTT
>few|TRBV6-6|-|TRBJ2-2
CASDRTGELFF
TGTGCCAGCGATCGGACCGGGGAGCTGTTTTTT
>-|TRBV19|-|TRBJ2-7
CASSMGGWSPEQYF
TGTGCCAGTAGTATGGGCGGGTGGTCGCCCGAGCAGTACTTC
>-|TRBV7-2|TRBD2|TRBJ2-2
CASSSTSGATGELFF
TGTGCCAGCAGCTCGACAAGCGGGGCCACCGGGGAGCTGTTTTTT
>-|TRBV6-5|TRBD2|TRBJ2-7
CASNTETSGNYEQYF
TGTGCCAGCAACACCGAGACTAGCGGGAACTACGAGCAGTACTTC
>few|TRBV3-1/TRBV3-2|TRBD2|TRBJ2-1
CASSRDSGRGGNEQFF
TGTGCCAGCAGCCGGGATAGCGGGAGAGGGGGGAATGAGCAGTTCTTC
>-|TRBV15|-|TRBJ1-2
CATSRGGGYGYTF
TGTGCCACCAGCAGAGGGGGAGGCTATGGCTACACCTTC
>-|TRBV18|TRBD2|TRBJ2-1
CASTTGTSGSSLYNEQFF
TGTGCCAGCACGACAGGGACTAGCGGCAGTTCCTTATACAATGAGCAGTTCTTC
>-|TRBV7-2|TRBD2|TRBJ2-4
CASRGGRSIQYF
TGTGCCAGCAGGGGGGGGAGGAGCATTCAGTACTTC
>-|TRBV9|TRBD1|TRBJ2-2
CASTNRQGNTGELFF
TGTGCCAGCACCAATAGACAGGGTAACACCGGGGAGCTGTTTTTT
>-|TRBV19|TRBD1|TRBJ1-4
CASSPNRGGSEKLFF
TGTGCCAGTAGTCCCAACAGGGGAGGAAGTGAAAAACTGTTTTTT
>-|TRBV5-5|-|TRBJ2-5
CASSPDPWGTQYF
TGTGCCAGCAGCCCAGACCCATGGGGGACCCAGTACTTC
>once|TRBV19|-|TRBJ2-7
CASSIGSGSYEQYF
TGTGCCAGTAGTATTGGTAGCGGATCCTACGAGCAGTACTTC
>-|TRBV28|TRBD2|TRBJ2-7
CASLVTSGTYEQYF
TGTGCCAGCCTGGTAACTAGCGGAACCTACGAGCAGTACTTC
>-|TRBV2|-|TRBJ2-1
CASSGPGPRPEQFF
TGTGCCAGCAGTGGACCGGGACCCCGGCCTGAGCAGTTCTTC
>-|TRBV6-5|-|TRBJ2-4
CASSYLSTGGGNIQYF
TGTGCCAGCAGTTACCTATCAACAGGGGGGGGAAACATTCAGTACTTC
>-|TRBV7-2|-|TRBJ2-7
CASSLTLSSYEQYF
TGTGCCAGCAGCTTAACTTTGTCATCCTACGAGCAGTACTTC
>once|TRBV27|TRBD1|TRBJ1-1
CASSLLGTGREAFF
TGTGCCAGCAGTTTATTAGGGACAGGGAGGGAAGCTTTCTTT
>-|TRBV24-1|-|TRBJ2-1
CATQDSSWGNEQFF
TGTGCCACTCAAGACTCTAGTTGGGGGAATGAGCAGTTCTTC
>once|TRBV30|TRBD1|TRBJ1-6
CAWGTGGGSPLHF
TGTGCCTGGGGGACAGGGGGCGGGTCACCCCTCCACTTT
>-|TRBV7-6|-|TRBJ2-2
CASSLAGGSNTGELFF
TGTGCCAGCAGCTTAGCAGGGGGTTCGAACACCGGGGAGCTGTTTTTT
>-|TRBV7-9|-|TRBJ2-1
CAIELDSSTYNEQFF
TGTGCCATCGAGCTGGACTCCTCAACCTACAATGAGCAGTTCTTC
>once|TRBV18|-|TRBJ2-3
CASSPEASLTDTQYF
TGTGCCAGCTCACCGGAGGCGTCCCTCACAGATACGCAGTATTTT
>-|TRBV27|TRBD1|TRBJ1-5
CASSPTGRWNQPQHF
TGTGCCAGCAGTCCGACAGGGAGATGGAATCAGCCCCAGCATTTT
>-|TRBV30|-|TRBJ1-2
CAINGYTF
TGTGCCATAAATGGCTACACCTTC
>-|TRBV6-4|TRBD2|TRBJ2-1
CASSGGLAGVAEQFF
TGTGCCAGCAGTGGAGGACTAGCGGGAGTAGCTGAGCAGTTCTTC
>-|TRBV18|-|TRBJ1-2
CASSPEGIHGYTF
TGTGCCAGCTCACCGGAGGGAATCCATGGCTACACCTTC
>-|TRBV5-4|TRBD2|TRBJ2-7
CASSYPGTSEAYEQYF
TGTGCCAGCAGCTACCCCGGGACTAGCGAGGCCTACGAGCAGTACTTC
>-|TRBV4-2|-|TRBJ1-2
CASSQERDPNYGYTF
TGTGCCAGCAGCCAAGAGAGGGATCCTAACTATGGCTACACCTTC
>-|TRBV5-6|TRBD2|TRBJ2-1
CASSTLGGREINEQFF
TGTGCCAGCAGCACCCTCGGGGGGAGGGAGATCAATGAGCAGTTCTTC
>-|TRBV15|-|TRBJ1-1
CATSRPPGSEGAFF
TGTGCCACCAGCAGACCCCCAGGGTCGGAGGGAGCTTTCTTT
>-|TRBV6-2/TRBV6-3|-|TRBJ2-3
CASSSTRMGTDTQYF
TGTGCCAGCAGTTCAACCCGGATGGGCACAGATACGCAGTATTTT
>-|TRBV13|-|TRBJ2-7
CANLRTARPYEQYF
TGTGCCAACCTTCGGACCGCGAGGCCCTACGAGCAGTACTTC
>-|TRBV19|-|TRBJ1-1
CASSSYEGVNTEAFF
TGTGCCAGTAGTAGTTATGAAGGGGTGAACACTGAAGCTTTCTTT
>-|TRBV24-1|-|TRBJ1-4
CATSDRSGGLPGKLFF
TGTGCCACCAGTGATAGGTCTGGGGGCCTCCCAGGGAAACTGTTTTTT
>-|TRBV11-2|TRBD1|TRBJ2-7
CASSPDRGYFYEQYF
TGTGCCAGCAGTCCGGACAGGGGGTATTTCTACGAGCAGTACTTC
>-|TRBV7-9|-|TRBJ1-2
CASSLDFGYGYTF
TGTGCCAGCAGCTTAGATTTCGGTTATGGCTACACCTTC
>-|TRBV15|TRBD2|TRBJ2-3
CATSWAGGTDTQYF
TGTGCCACCAGTTGGGCGGGAGGCACAGATACGCAGTATTTT
>few|TRBV27|-|TRBJ2-1
CASSPRASSYNEQFF
TGTGCCAGCAGTCCCCGGGCGAGCTCCTACAATGAGCAGTTCTTC
>-|TRBV6-6|TRBD2|TRBJ2-1
CASSYGLAGNEQFF
TGTGCCAGCAGTTACGGACTAGCGGGCAATGAGCAGTTCTTC
>few|TRBV2|-|TRBJ2-7
CASPRGHEQYF
TGTGCCAGCCCGAGGGGACACGAGCAGTACTTC